This T cell receptor (beta chain) emerged from a study of T cells in Graves' hyperthyroidism and ophthalmopathy. Diagnostic decisions used clinical symptoms, serum thyroxine and TRAb, thyroid ultrasound and orbital computed tomography. CDR3 length: 16 residues. Per germline, CDR1 SEHNR and CDR2 FQNEAQ (reference sequence). V lost 4 bases, J lost 3 bases, and 19 bases lay in between. Researchers took RNA transcripts and amplified the TCR beta CDR3 regions from them. Primed by the HTBI set, a first-round RT-PCR was run on the TCR CDR3. One entry per CDR3 protein results from TCRdb running MiXCR on the multiplex PCR reads. The repertoire holds about 510,000 distinct CDR3 sequences, 11% to 15% seen once, with roughly 14% in the top ten.

V is TRBV7-9 and J is TRBJ2-7; possibly TRBD2 for D (5 bases). The receptor was derived from a woman aged 40 to 50 with Graves' hyperthyroidism. The sample consisted of blood. The CDR3 is CASSSLTSHVSYEQYF. In DNA form, the CDR3 reads TGTGCCAGCAGCTCGCTCACTAGTCACGTCAGCTACGAGCAGTACTTC.